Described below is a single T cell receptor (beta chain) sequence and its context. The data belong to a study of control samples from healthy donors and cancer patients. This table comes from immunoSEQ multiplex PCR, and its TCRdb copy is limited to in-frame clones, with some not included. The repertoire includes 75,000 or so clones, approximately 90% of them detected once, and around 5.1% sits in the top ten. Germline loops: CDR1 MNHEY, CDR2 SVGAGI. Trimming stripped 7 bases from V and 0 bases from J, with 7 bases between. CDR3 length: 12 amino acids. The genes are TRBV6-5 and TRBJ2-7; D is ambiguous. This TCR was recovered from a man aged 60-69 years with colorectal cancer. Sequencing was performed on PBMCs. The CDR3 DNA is TGTGCCAGCACGGCAGGCTCCTACGAGCAGTACTTC. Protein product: CASTAGSYEQYF.